This is a list of T cell receptor beta chains from one sample in a study of tumor-infiltrating lymphocytes in primary liver carcinoma. MiXCR, applied by TCRdb to the multiplex PCR reads, yields one record per CDR3 protein. The sample carries some 180,000 distinct CDR3 sequences, about 60% recorded once. The sample comprised peripheral blood. The source of these receptors is a man between 40 and 49 years old with primary liver carcinoma and hepatitis B virus infection. CDR3s include the opening cysteine and the closing phenylalanine or tryptophan. The order of the fields is V gene, D gene, clone size, J gene, CDR3 DNA, CDR3 protein. D genes are given only for firm matches. The size field is filled for only some rows; it gives once, few, many or a size class.

V gene: TRBV6-5
D gene: -
clone size: -
J gene: TRBJ1-4
CDR3 DNA: TGTGCCACCCAGGAGTCTTCGGGTGAAAAACTGTTTTTT
CDR3 protein: CATQESSGEKLFF

V gene: TRBV9
D gene: -
clone size: -
J gene: TRBJ2-2
CDR3 DNA: TGTGCCAGCAGCGTGACAGTCGCGAACACCGGGGAGCTGTTTTTT
CDR3 protein: CASSVTVANTGELFF

V gene: TRBV4-1
D gene: -
clone size: -
J gene: TRBJ2-2
CDR3 DNA: TGCGCCAGCAGCCAAGTCCCTCCCGGGGAGCTGTTTTTT
CDR3 protein: CASSQVPPGELFF

V gene: TRBV29-1
D gene: TRBD2
clone size: -
J gene: TRBJ2-3
CDR3 DNA: TGCAGCGTTGAATATCTAGCGGGAGAGGGAGGAGATACGCAGTATTTT
CDR3 protein: CSVEYLAGEGGDTQYF

V gene: TRBV29-1
D gene: -
clone size: -
J gene: TRBJ2-5
CDR3 DNA: TGCAGCACGGTGGGGCTCGAGACCCAGTACTTC
CDR3 protein: CSTVGLETQYF

V gene: TRBV6-1
D gene: -
clone size: many
J gene: TRBJ2-3
CDR3 DNA: TGTGCCAGCAGTGAAGGCTTAGGGACGGATACGCAGTATTTT
CDR3 protein: CASSEGLGTDTQYF

V gene: TRBV28
D gene: -
clone size: few
J gene: TRBJ1-5
CDR3 DNA: TGTGCCAGCAGTTTCAGGGGTGGGGGCAATCAGCCCCAGCATTTT
CDR3 protein: CASSFRGGGNQPQHF

V gene: TRBV12-3/TRBV12-4
D gene: TRBD2
clone size: -
J gene: TRBJ2-5
CDR3 DNA: TGTGCCAGCACGGATAGCGGGGGGGCAGAGACCCGGTACTTC
CDR3 protein: CASTDSGGAETRYF

V gene: TRBV6-5
D gene: -
clone size: once
J gene: TRBJ2-7
CDR3 DNA: TGTGCCAGCATCCAAGCCTTTGGTGAGCAGTACTTC
CDR3 protein: CASIQAFGEQYF

V gene: TRBV11-2
D gene: TRBD2
clone size: -
J gene: TRBJ2-3
CDR3 DNA: TGTGCCAGCAGCTTCCTAATAGCGGGGATCACGGATACGCAGTATTTT
CDR3 protein: CASSFLIAGITDTQYF

V gene: TRBV11-3
D gene: -
clone size: many
J gene: TRBJ2-3
CDR3 DNA: TGTGCCAGCAGCTTAACCCTACTTGATACGCAGTATTTT
CDR3 protein: CASSLTLLDTQYF

V gene: TRBV10-3
D gene: TRBD2
clone size: -
J gene: TRBJ2-3
CDR3 DNA: TGTGCCATCAGTGACCCTAGCGGAACTAGCACAGATACGCAGTATTTT
CDR3 protein: CAISDPSGTSTDTQYF

V gene: TRBV11-1
D gene: -
clone size: many
J gene: TRBJ2-2
CDR3 DNA: TGTGCCAGCAGCTTGAGTCGGTGGGAGGGGGAGCTGTTTTTT
CDR3 protein: CASSLSRWEGELFF

V gene: TRBV29-1
D gene: -
clone size: many
J gene: TRBJ2-1
CDR3 DNA: TGCAGCGTTGAAGGGACACCGAAGGAGCAGTTCTTC
CDR3 protein: CSVEGTPKEQFF

V gene: TRBV12-3/TRBV12-4
D gene: -
clone size: -
J gene: TRBJ1-4
CDR3 DNA: TGTGCCAGCAGTCCCGGGACCAAGAATGAAAAACTGTTTTTT
CDR3 protein: CASSPGTKNEKLFF

V gene: TRBV12-3/TRBV12-4
D gene: -
clone size: -
J gene: TRBJ1-2
CDR3 DNA: TGTGCCAGCCTCCATTCGGGCGGTCAGTGGGGCTACACCTTC
CDR3 protein: CASLHSGGQWGYTF

V gene: TRBV6-5
D gene: -
clone size: -
J gene: TRBJ2-1
CDR3 DNA: TGTGCCAGCAGTTACTCTGGCAGGGGCGGGGATGAGCAGTTCTTC
CDR3 protein: CASSYSGRGGDEQFF

V gene: TRBV30
D gene: TRBD2
clone size: -
J gene: TRBJ2-7
CDR3 DNA: TGTGCCTGGACTAGCGGGAGTTCTGATTACGAGCAGTACTTC
CDR3 protein: CAWTSGSSDYEQYF